This TCR beta chain was retrieved from a study of blood T cells in healthy people across ages (dated by TCRdb to between 2014 and 2017). A note on the overall study: In model experiments, template switching captured roughly one uniquely barcoded TCR beta cDNA molecule for every two T cells. The study measured age-related changes in TCR beta repertoire diversity using deep sequencing normalized with unique cDNA molecular identifiers. Four age groups were formed from the donors: young (average around 15 years), middle-aged (just under 40), aged (about 62) and long-lived (82). To avoid experimental bias, donors of different ages were distributed randomly across sequencing lanes. The study analyzed two additional independent replicas of 1 million unique cDNA reads from the same blood draw for two donors, one aged 18 to 29 and one aged 80 or older. Study-wide findings and limitations: As age increased, observed TCR beta diversity per million T cells dropped in a roughly linear way, and a significant reduction was already evident by age 40. There was a strong correlation between observed TCR beta diversity and the percentage of naive T cells measured by flow cytometry. Bulk unsorted PBMC profiling prevented conclusive comparison of naive and antigen-experienced compartments. Total diversity estimates from one million sequenced T cells were considered lower bounds and underestimates. Compared with the aged group, the long-lived group had more naive CD4+ T cells, fewer expanded clones and increased TCR diversity, a pattern suggesting age selection. Because donor CMV infection status was unknown, age-related changes in expanded clonotypes were potentially confounded.

The table lists this clonotype with a few counts. The antigen it recognizes is unknown. Being one base from a much bigger clone, this may be a read error. V was cut back by 8 bases and J by 4 bases, leaving a gap of 19 bases between them. The germline V gene sets CDR1 to KGHDR and CDR2 to SFDVKD. The CDR3 goes from the cysteine to the phenylalanine over 15 residues. Only the CDR3 portion is preserved as DNA: 45 bases, with reading frame beginning at the first base. The donors were around 39 Caucasian individuals from Russia, aged roughly 6 to 100 years, who were systemically healthy. Approximately 11 milliliters of peripheral blood were drawn from each donor into EDTA-treated Vacutainer tubes. Ficoll-Paque density-gradient centrifugation was used to isolate PBMCs, with at least 7 million per sample. Total RNA, at least 6 micrograms per sample, was extracted from PBMCs with Trizol reagent. The percentages of naive CD45RAhigh/CD27high T cells were determined by flow cytometry on a PBMC aliquot from every donor.

The library was produced with 5' RACE. Sequencing used an Illumina HiSeq 2500. A second roughly 7 to 11 cycle PCR used a sample-barcoded 5' primer and a J-beta primer mix. Each TCR beta cDNA molecule received a unique molecular identifier from a template-switch 5' adaptor carrying 12 random nucleotides. Each sample yielded at least 3 million CDR3-containing paired-end reads. First-strand cDNA synthesis was performed from all RNA using the Mint cDNA synthesis kit, with priming by a TRBC-specific oligonucleotide. Following uracil-DNA glycosylase treatment, all cDNA underwent a first 18-cycle PCR with the universal primers M1SS and BC2_uni_R. The original methods were these. Normalization of each sample was performed by random selection of 1 million high-quality reads, each carrying a distinct molecular identifier. Reads sharing molecular identifiers were discarded rather than binned into consensus sequences. MiTCR, run with a Q25 quality threshold and the strictest error-elimination algorithm, handled CDR3 identification, clonotype clustering and error correction. A nonparametric unseen species model with Euler transformation was used to estimate a lower bound on total TCR beta diversity. The public reads were run again by TCRdb, first through fastp at Q25 and then through MiXCR, and only productive beta chains were kept. Identical CDR3 protein sequences are pooled into one entry, listed with their most common genes and DNA. The V and J calls and clone size come from TCRdb's table, not from the authors' own analysis. In this sample the table shows 550,000 to 800,000 distinct CDR3 sequences, roughly 32% of which occur a single time. The top ten clones comprise approximately 15% of the sample.

This sequence uses TRBV24-1 and TRBJ1-2; the D gene cannot be named for sure. The receptor was isolated from a woman at least 80 years old in good health. Donor details come from another sample of the same person, matched by shared clones. Sequences were obtained from blood. The DNA is as follows: TGTGCCACCACCACGGCCACAGCGGAAAGCTATGGCTACACCTTC. Translation gives CATTTATAESYGYTF.